This T cell receptor beta chain was found in a study of cytomegalovirus exposure and HLA in healthy donors. Study observations and caveats: A list of roughly 160 TCR beta chains associated with cytomegalovirus was given. TCR beta sequences reportedly predicted most subjects' HLA-A and HLA-B alleles accurately.

PCR used 60 Vbeta primers and 13 Jbeta primers. TCRdb's copy holds only in-frame clones and misses some; the assay was immunoSEQ multiplex PCR. In the table there are about 190,000 clones, around 80% of which are singletons. Germline CDR1 SGDLS, CDR2 YYNGEE. V shed 3 bases, J shed 5 bases, and the junction held 7 bases outside the gene matches. CDR3 length: 15 residues. As to this clone: As yet, its antigen is unknown.

This sequence was found in a man between 35 and 55 years old in good health and CMV-seropositive. The chain carries TRBV9 and TRBJ1-1; 10 bases align to TRBD1. Source material: PBMCs. The CDR3 DNA reads as TGTGCCAGCAGCGAAAGACAGGGGGCTGGAACTGAAGCTTTCTTT. This codes for CASSERQGAGTEAFF.